The clone carrying this T cell receptor beta chain was seen a handful of times. What it binds is not known. This entry is derived from a study of response to subunit inactivated influenza vaccine. TCRdb reprocessed the RT-PCR reads via MiXCR and lists one record per CDR3 protein. The table shows roughly 500,000 distinct CDR3 sequences, with approximately 15% occurring only once. Study conclusions and caveats: A suggestion made by the authors is that each seasonal influenza vaccination recruits few new T cells.

The sequencing used CD4+ T cells sorted from PBMCs, collected around 25 months after vaccination. The sequence was obtained from a man aged 50-75 years who received an inactivated influenza vaccine.

In DNA form, the CDR3 reads TGTGCCAGCAGGGCCACTCCGAACACTGAAGCTTTCTTT. This encodes CASRATPNTEAFF. The chain is built from TRBV6-1 and TRBJ1-1, with unresolved D. This CDR3 comprises 13 residues. V lost 6 bases, J lost 1 base, and 9 bases lay in between. The germline V gene has CDR1 MNHNS and CDR2 SASEGT.